This TCR beta chain is drawn from a study of blood T cell repertoires in COVID-19. Study information: The samples span acute and convalescent COVID-19 from the United States, Italy and Spain. T cells, B-cell-depleted T cells, or PBMCs provided the cDNA or gDNA that served as material.

Original data processing: Amplified reference gene primers provided the basis for estimating nucleated cell counts. Some clones are missing from TCRdb's copy, which holds only in-frame ones; the method was immunoSEQ multiplex PCR. That table is the source of V, J and clone size, and D and trimming were worked out from the DNA. The repertoire has about 250,000 clones, 70% to 90% of them found once; the top ten carry about 3%. The germline V gene encodes CDR1 SGHAT and CDR2 FQNNGV. The V and J ends lost 5 bases and 3 bases respectively, with 11 bases between them. The CDR3 length is 14 residues. The TCR originated in a man aged 18 to 29 with active or convalescent COVID-19. This chain uses TRBV11-2 with TRBJ1-5; TRBD1 might be the D (6 bases). Sequenced: peripheral blood. The CDR3 loop reads CASSRDIYNQPQHF. In DNA form, the CDR3 reads TGTGCCAGCAGCAGGGACATTTACAATCAGCCCCAGCATTTT.